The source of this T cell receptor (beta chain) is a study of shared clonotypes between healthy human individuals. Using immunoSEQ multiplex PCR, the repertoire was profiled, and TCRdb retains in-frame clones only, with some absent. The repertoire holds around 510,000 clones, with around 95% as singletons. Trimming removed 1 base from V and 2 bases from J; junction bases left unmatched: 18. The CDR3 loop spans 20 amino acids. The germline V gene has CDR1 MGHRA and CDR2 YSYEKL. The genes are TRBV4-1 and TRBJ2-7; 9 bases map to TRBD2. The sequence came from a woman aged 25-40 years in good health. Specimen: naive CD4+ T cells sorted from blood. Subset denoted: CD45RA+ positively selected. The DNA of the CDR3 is TGCGCCAGCAGCCAAGGGTTTAGTTCCTTTGGACTAGCGACTACCTACGAGCAGTACTTC. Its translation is CASSQGFSSFGLATTYEQYF.